This passage covers 20 T cell receptor beta chains from one sample sequenced in a study of T cells in localized non-small cell lung cancer. Produced via immunoSEQ multiplex PCR; TCRdb's table is partial and in-frame only. The sample contains about 57,000 clones, 80% to 95% of which appear only once. The sequencing here drew on peripheral blood, taken before any cancer treatment. These receptors came from a man aged 40 to 69 with stage I lung adenocarcinoma.

The chain couples TRBV30 to TRBJ2-5; TRBD2 aligns across 8 bases. The trim removed 4 bases at V and 1 base at J, leaving 5 bases unmatched. Germline V gene lookup returns CDR1 GTSNPN and CDR2 SVGIG (reference sequence). The CDR3 consists of 14 residues. CDR3 in amino acids: CAWNSGAFQETQYF. CDR3 in DNA: TGTGCCTGGAATAGCGGGGCATTCCAAGAGACCCAGTACTTC.

The CDR3, as DNA: TGTGCCAGCAGCCCCCCCCACAGTGGTAATGAGCAGTTCTTC. Protein product: CASSPPHSGNEQFF. The rearrangement links TRBV5-4 to TRBJ2-1; D unclear. Germline V gives CDR1 SGHNT, CDR2 YYREEE (reference sequence). With 4 bases removed from V and 7 bases from J, the gap between germline ends came to 15 bases. The CDR3 sequence is 14 residues long. Based on the CDR3 plus reference TRBV5-4 and TRBJ2-1, the full variable domain is ETGVTQSPTHLIKTRGQQVTLRCSSQSGHNTVSWYQQALGQGPQFIFQYYREEENGRGNFPPRFSGLQFPNYSSELNVNALELDDSALYLCASSPPHSGNEQFFGPGTRLTVL.

This clone was seen a single time. The chain uses TRBV2 and TRBJ2-1, with 10 positions matching TRBD1. V was clipped by 6 bases and J by 8 bases; unmatched bases: 7. The CDR3 has 14 amino acids. Germline values: CDR1 SNHLY, CDR2 FYNNEI. The DNA for the CDR3 is TGTGCCAGCAGGCTGACAGGGGGCGCGGATGAGCAGTTCTTC. Its protein is CASRLTGGADEQFF.

The CDR3 nucleotides read TGTGCCAGCAGCCAGGGTTCAGTGGAGACCCAGTACTTC. Protein sequence: CASSQGSVETQYF. The chain joins TRBV6-5 to TRBJ2-5; TRBD1 might be the D (5 bases). Germline values: CDR1 MNHEY, CDR2 SVGAGI. V lost 6 bases, J lost 5 bases, and 13 bases lay in between. The CDR3 contains 13 residues.

J is TRBJ2-3 and V is TRBV29-1, with 12 positions matching TRBD2. V dropped 4 bases and J dropped 5; count of bases not matched to a gene: 4. This CDR3 has 14 residues. Germline V gives CDR1 SQVTM, CDR2 ANQGSEA. The CDR3 DNA reads as TGCAGCGTTGCTGGACTAGCGGGAAGAGATACGCAGTATTTT. This translates into CSVAGLAGRDTQYF.

The chain joins TRBV7-2 to TRBJ2-7; D remains ambiguous. Germline V lookup: CDR1 SGHTA, CDR2 FQGNSA. CDR3 length: 13 residues. V lost 5 bases and J 6 bases, leaving 14 bases between the germline ends. In DNA form, the CDR3 reads TGTGCCAGCAGCCCCCTGGCAGGTCTCGAGCAGTACTTC. Encoded protein: CASSPLAGLEQYF.

This clone was detected only once. The chain is built from TRBV9 and TRBJ2-1, with D hard to call. From germline, CDR1 is SGDLS and CDR2 YYNGEE. The length of the CDR3 is 15 residues. The germline V and J ends were trimmed by 0 bases and 2 bases, with 9 bases remaining between them. The CDR3 DNA is TGTGCCAGCAGCGTAGGGACGGTAACCTACAATGAGCAGTTCTTC. This codes for CASSVGTVTYNEQFF.

The chain employs TRBV27 and TRBJ2-1, with no clear D. The germline V and J ends were trimmed by 6 bases and 3 bases, with 6 bases remaining between them. The CDR3 consists of 12 residues. Germline loops: CDR1 MNHEY, CDR2 SMNVEV (reference sequence). CDR3 sequence: CASRLGYNEQFF. CDR3 sequence (DNA): TGTGCCAGCAGACTCGGCTACAATGAGCAGTTCTTC.

V and J are TRBV29-1 and TRBJ1-1; D gene uncertain. Germline CDR1 and CDR2: SQVTM and ANQGSEA. Trimming pared 2 bases from V and 5 bases from J, leaving 12 bases between. The CDR3 length is 13 residues. Written as DNA, the CDR3 is TGCAGCGTTGAACACCCGTGGGGAACTGAAGCTTTCTTT. It specifies CSVEHPWGTEAFF.

V usage is TRBV19 and J usage is TRBJ1-1; D uncertain. The CDR3 consists of 13 residues. Germline V gene lookup returns CDR1 LNHDA and CDR2 SQIVND (reference sequence). Trimming shortened V by 7 bases and J by 1 base, and 10 bases separated the two germline ends. CDR3: CASTLTRNTEAFF. CDR3 nucleotide sequence: TGTGCCAGTACCCTGACAAGGAACACTGAAGCTTTCTTT.

The V gene is TRBV28, the J gene TRBJ1-2; D gene ambiguous. Trimming pared 5 bases from V and 4 bases from J, leaving 14 bases between. The length of the CDR3 is 14 residues. The germline V gene has CDR1 MDHEN and CDR2 SYDVKM. CDR3 protein: CASSRPPEIYGYTF. CDR3 sequence (DNA): TGTGCCAGCAGTAGACCTCCTGAGATCTATGGCTACACCTTC.

The chain carries TRBV5-1 and TRBJ2-1; the match to TRBD2 covers 8 bases. Trimming removed 4 bases from V and 8 bases from J; junction bases left unmatched: 11. The CDR3 is 15 residues long. Germline V lookup: CDR1 SGHRS, CDR2 YFSETQ. The DNA of the CDR3 is TGCGCCAGCAGCCCGAGGGGACTAGGAGGCGATGAGCAGTTCTTC. Encoded protein: CASSPRGLGGDEQFF.

The chain couples TRBV9 to TRBJ1-1, with D unresolved. Trimming removed 3 bases from V and 6 bases from J, with 15 bases in between. The CDR3 consists of 14 residues. The germline CDR1 and CDR2 sequences are SGDLS and YYNGEE. The chain's CDR3 is CASSAGDSRAEAFF. The CDR3 nucleotides are TGTGCCAGCAGCGCCGGAGACTCTAGGGCTGAAGCTTTCTTT. The full variable domain, completed using reference TRBV9 and TRBJ1-1, is DSGVTQTPKHLITATGQRVTLRCSPRSGDLSVYWYQQSLDQGLQFLIQYYNGEERAKGNILERFSAQQFPDLHSELNLSSLELGDSALYFCASSAGDSRAEAFFGQGTRLTVV.

The rearrangement uses TRBV11-3 and TRBJ2-7, with TRBD1 identical over 9 bases. Germline V CDR1 and CDR2: SGHNT, YENEEA. The CDR3 has 16 amino acids. After removal of 5 bases from V and 0 bases from J, the junction contained 8 bases not matched to a gene. The CDR3 loop is CASSPSGTGSSYEQYF. CDR3 bases: TGTGCCAGCAGCCCGTCCGGGACAGGGAGCTCCTACGAGCAGTACTTC.

There are a few counts of this clone. The chain couples TRBV11-2 to TRBJ1-2; TRBD1 might be the D (6 bases). This CDR3 has 16 amino acids. Trimming removed 5 bases at V and 0 bases at J, with 16 bases between. The germline V gene encodes CDR1 SGHAT and CDR2 FQNNGV. The CDR3 region is CASSKGGDLANYGYTF. CDR3 in DNA: TGTGCCAGCAGCAAAGGGGGGGACTTAGCTAACTATGGCTACACCTTC. The entire variable domain, with the rest obtained from reference TRBV11-2 and TRBJ1-2, is as follows: EAGVAQSPRYKIIEKRQSVAFWCNPISGHATLYWYQQILGQGPKLLIQFQNNGVVDDSQLPKDRFSAERLKGVDSTLKIQPAKLEDSAVYLCASSKGGDLANYGYTFGSGTRLTVV.

This rearrangement joins TRBV6-1 to TRBJ2-1, with 7 nucleotides matching TRBD2. The V gene's germline CDR1 is MNHNS and CDR2 SASEGT. The junction had 13 bases not matched to a gene; V was cut back by 5 bases and J by 9 bases. The CDR3 length is 15 residues. The DNA for the CDR3 is TGTGCCAGCAGTAGGGACTACCAACCCAAGGGTGAGCAGTTCTTC. The encoded protein is CASSRDYQPKGEQFF.

The V call is TRBV19, the J call TRBJ2-1; D is unresolved. Trimming cost V 6 bases and J 5 bases, with 8 bases left between them. Germline CDR1 reads LNHDA; CDR2 reads SQIVND (reference sequence). There are 12 residues in the CDR3. CDR3 loop: CASSNLNNEQFF. CDR3 nucleotides: TGTGCCAGTAGCAATCTGAACAATGAGCAGTTCTTC.

This sequence joins TRBV30 and TRBJ1-6; D uncertain. Trimming left V 0 bases short and J 7 bases short, with 7 bases between. The CDR3 has 13 amino acids. The germline gives CDR1 GTSNPN, CDR2 SVGIG (reference sequence). In DNA, the CDR3 is TGTGCCTGGAGTGTACGGGCGAATTCACCCCTCCACTTT. Amino acids: CAWSVRANSPLHF.

V is TRBV5-6 and J is TRBJ2-7; D gene unclear. Looked up from germline, CDR1 is SGHDT and CDR2 is YYEEEE. V was cut by 2 bases and J by 1 base, with 10 bases left in between. The CDR3 has 14 amino acids. CDR3 coding DNA: TGTGCCAGCAGCTTCGGCACTCCATCCTACGAGCAGTACTTC. Its translation is CASSFGTPSYEQYF.

The V gene is TRBV5-6, the J gene TRBJ2-7; 7 positions agree with TRBD1. The germline V gene encodes CDR1 SGHDT and CDR2 YYEEEE. This CDR3 spans 14 amino acids. V shed 0 bases and J 4 bases; nucleotides not matched to a gene: 4. Here the CDR3 DNA reads TGTGCCAGCAGCTTGGGGGACAGCCTGTACGAGCAGTACTTC. Translated: CASSLGDSLYEQYF.